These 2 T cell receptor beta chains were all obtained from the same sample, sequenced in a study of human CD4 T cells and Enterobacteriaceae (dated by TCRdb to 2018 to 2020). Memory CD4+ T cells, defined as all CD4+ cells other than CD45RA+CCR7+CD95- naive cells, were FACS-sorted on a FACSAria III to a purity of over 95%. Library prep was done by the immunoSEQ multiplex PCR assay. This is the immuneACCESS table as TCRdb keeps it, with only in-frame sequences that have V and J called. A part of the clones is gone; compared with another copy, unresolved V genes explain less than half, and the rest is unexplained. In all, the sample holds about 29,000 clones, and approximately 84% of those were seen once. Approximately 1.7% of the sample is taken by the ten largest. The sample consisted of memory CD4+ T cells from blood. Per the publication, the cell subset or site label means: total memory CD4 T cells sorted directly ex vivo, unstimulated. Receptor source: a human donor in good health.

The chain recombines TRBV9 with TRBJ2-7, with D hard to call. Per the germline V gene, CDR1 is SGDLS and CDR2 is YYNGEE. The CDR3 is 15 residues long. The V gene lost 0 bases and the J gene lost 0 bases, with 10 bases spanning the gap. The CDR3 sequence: CASSVDAGNSYEQYF. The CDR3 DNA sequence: TGTGCCAGCAGCGTAGATGCTGGAAACTCCTACGAGCAGTACTTC.

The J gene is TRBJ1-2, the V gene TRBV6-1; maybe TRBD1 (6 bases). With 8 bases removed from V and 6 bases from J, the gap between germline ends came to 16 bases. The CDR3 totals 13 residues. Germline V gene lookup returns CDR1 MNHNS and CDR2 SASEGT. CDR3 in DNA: TGTGCCAGCTCGGAGGGGGGATCACATGGCTACACCTTC. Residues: CASSEGGSHGYTF.